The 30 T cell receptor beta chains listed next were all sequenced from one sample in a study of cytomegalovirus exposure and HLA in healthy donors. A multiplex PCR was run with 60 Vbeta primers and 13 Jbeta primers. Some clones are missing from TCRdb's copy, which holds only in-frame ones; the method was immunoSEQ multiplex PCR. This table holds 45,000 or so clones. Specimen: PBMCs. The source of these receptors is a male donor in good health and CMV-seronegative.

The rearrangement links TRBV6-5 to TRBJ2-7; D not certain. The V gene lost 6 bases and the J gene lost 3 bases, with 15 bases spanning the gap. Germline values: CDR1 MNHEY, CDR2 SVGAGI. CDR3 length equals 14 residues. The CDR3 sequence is CASRTSAVNYEQYF. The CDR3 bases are TGTGCCAGCAGAACCTCTGCGGTGAACTACGAGCAGTACTTC.

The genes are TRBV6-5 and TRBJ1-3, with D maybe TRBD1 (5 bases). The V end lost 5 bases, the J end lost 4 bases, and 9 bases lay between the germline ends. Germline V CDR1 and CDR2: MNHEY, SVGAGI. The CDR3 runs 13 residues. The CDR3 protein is CASSMTAGNTIYF. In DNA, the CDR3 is TGTGCCAGCAGTATGACAGCAGGAAACACCATATATTTT.

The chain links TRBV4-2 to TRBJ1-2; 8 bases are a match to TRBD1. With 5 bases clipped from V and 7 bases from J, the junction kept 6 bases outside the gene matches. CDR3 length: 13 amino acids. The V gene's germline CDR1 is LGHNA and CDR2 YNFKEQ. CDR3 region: CASSSTGALGYTF. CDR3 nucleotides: TGTGCCAGCAGCTCGACAGGGGCCCTTGGCTACACCTTC.

This CDR3 is CASSRGTSDYGYTF. In DNA form, the CDR3 reads TGTGCCAGCAGCCGTGGGACATCCGACTATGGCTACACCTTC. V usage is TRBV4-2 and J usage is TRBJ1-2, with D possibly matching TRBD1 (6 bases). Germline values: CDR1 LGHNA, CDR2 YNFKEQ. The germline V and J ends were trimmed by 4 bases and 3 bases, with 12 bases remaining between them. This CDR3 region has 14 residues.

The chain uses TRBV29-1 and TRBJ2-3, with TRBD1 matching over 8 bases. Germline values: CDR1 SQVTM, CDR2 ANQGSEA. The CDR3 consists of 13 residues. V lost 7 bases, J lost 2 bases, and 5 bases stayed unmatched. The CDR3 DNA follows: TGCAGCGCGGACAGGGAGGCCACAGATACGCAGTATTTT. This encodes CSADREATDTQYF.

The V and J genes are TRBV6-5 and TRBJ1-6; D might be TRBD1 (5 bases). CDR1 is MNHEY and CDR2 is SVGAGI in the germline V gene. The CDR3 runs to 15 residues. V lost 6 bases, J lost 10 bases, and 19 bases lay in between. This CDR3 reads CASSPSPRDESPLHF. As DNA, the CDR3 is TGTGCCAGCAGCCCTTCTCCCAGGGATGAGTCACCCCTCCACTTT.

The CDR3 protein is CAWSGTTNTEAFF. CDR3 in DNA: TGTGCCTGGTCCGGGACAACGAACACTGAAGCTTTCTTT. This chain joins TRBV30 and TRBJ1-1; D perhaps matches TRBD1 (6 bases). This CDR3 region has 13 residues. Germline assignment: CDR1 GTSNPN and CDR2 SVGIG (reference sequence). V was clipped by 5 bases and J by 1 base, with 11 bases between them.

DNA for the CDR3: TGTGCCAGCAGCGTAACCCTAGCGGGGTACAATGAGCAGTTCTTC. Translated: CASSVTLAGYNEQFF. This chain connects TRBV9 to TRBJ2-1; 9 bases map to TRBD2. Germline V lookup: CDR1 SGDLS, CDR2 YYNGEE. This CDR3 comprises 15 residues. J was trimmed by 4 bases and V by 1 base; bases with no gene match: 3.

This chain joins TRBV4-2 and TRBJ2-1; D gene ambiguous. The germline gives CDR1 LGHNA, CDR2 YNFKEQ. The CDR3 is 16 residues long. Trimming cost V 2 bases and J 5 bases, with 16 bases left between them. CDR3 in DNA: TGTGCCAGCAGCCAACAATTCGAGAAGATAGACAATGAGCAGTTCTTC. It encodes CASSQQFEKIDNEQFF.

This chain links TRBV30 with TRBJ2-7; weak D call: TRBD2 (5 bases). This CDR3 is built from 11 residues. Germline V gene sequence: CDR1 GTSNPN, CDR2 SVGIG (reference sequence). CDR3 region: CASRGSYEQYF. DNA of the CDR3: TGTGCATCCCGGGGCTCCTACGAGCAGTACTTC.

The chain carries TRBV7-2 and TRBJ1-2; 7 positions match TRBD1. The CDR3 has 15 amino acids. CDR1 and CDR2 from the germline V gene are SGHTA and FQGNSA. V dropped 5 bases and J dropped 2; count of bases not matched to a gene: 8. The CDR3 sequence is CASSPYRTGNYGYTF. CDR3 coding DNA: TGTGCCAGCAGCCCCTACCGGACAGGCAACTATGGCTACACCTTC. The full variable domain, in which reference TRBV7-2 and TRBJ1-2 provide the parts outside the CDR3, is GAGVSQSPSNKVTEKGKDVELRCDPISGHTALYWYRQSLGQGLEFLIYFQGNSAPDKSGLPSDRFSAERTGGSVSTLTIQRTQQEDSAVYLCASSPYRTGNYGYTFGSGTRLTVV.

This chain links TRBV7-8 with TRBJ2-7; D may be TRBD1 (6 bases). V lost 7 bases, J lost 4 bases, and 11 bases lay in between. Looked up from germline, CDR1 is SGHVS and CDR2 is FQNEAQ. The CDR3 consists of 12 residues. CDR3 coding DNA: TGTGCCAGCAACCAACAGGGATACGAGCAGTACTTC. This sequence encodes CASNQQGYEQYF.

The CDR3 spells CASSTRGMNTEAFF. In nucleotides, the CDR3 is TGTGCCAGCAGCACCAGGGGAATGAACACTGAAGCTTTCTTT. The chain uses TRBV9 and TRBJ1-1, with a tentative D call TRBD1 (6 bases). V was shortened by 4 bases and J by 0 bases, with 10 bases between the two germline ends. The germline gives CDR1 SGDLS, CDR2 YYNGEE. The CDR3 loop spans 14 amino acids.

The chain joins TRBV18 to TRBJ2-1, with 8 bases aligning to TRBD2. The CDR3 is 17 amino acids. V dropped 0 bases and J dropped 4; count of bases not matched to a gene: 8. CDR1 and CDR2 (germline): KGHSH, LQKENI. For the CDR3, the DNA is TGTGCCAGCTCACCACCCGTTCGTAGCGGGGCATACAATGAGCAGTTCTTC. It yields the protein CASSPPVRSGAYNEQFF. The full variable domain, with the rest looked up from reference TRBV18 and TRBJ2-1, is NAGVMQNPRHLVRRRGQEARLRCSPMKGHSHVYWYRQLPEEGLKFMVYLQKENIIDESGMPKERFSAEFPKEGPSILRIQQVVRGDSAAYFCASSPPVRSGAYNEQFFGPGTRLTVL.

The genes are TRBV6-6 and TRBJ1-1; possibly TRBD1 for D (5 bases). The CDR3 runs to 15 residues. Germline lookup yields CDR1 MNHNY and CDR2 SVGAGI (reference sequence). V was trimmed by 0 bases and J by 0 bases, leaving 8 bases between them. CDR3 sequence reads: CASSYSARVNTEAFF. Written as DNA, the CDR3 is TGTGCCAGCAGTTACTCAGCCAGGGTGAACACTGAAGCTTTCTTT.

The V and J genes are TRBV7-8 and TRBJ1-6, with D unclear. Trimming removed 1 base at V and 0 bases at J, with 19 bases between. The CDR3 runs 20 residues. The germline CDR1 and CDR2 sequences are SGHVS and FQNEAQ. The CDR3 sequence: CASSLEAGGGYSSYNSPLHF. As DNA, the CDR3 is TGTGCCAGCAGCTTAGAAGCGGGAGGCGGATATAGCTCCTATAATTCACCCCTCCACTTT.

The CDR3 is CASSLTRTAGELFF. Here the CDR3 DNA reads TGTGCCAGCAGCTTAACTCGGACAGCCGGGGAGCTGTTTTTT. This chain connects TRBV7-3 to TRBJ2-2; possible D gene TRBD1, 6 bases. The ends were cut back, 0 bases at V and 6 bases at J, with 8 bases in the middle. CDR1 is SGHTA and CDR2 is FQGTGA in the germline V gene. CDR3 size: 14 residues.

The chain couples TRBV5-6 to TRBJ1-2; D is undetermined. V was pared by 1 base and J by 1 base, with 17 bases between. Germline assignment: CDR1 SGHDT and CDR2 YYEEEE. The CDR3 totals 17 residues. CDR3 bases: TGTGCCAGCAGCTTGCCCATCGCCAGTACAAATAACTATGGCTACACCTTC. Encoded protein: CASSLPIASTNNYGYTF.

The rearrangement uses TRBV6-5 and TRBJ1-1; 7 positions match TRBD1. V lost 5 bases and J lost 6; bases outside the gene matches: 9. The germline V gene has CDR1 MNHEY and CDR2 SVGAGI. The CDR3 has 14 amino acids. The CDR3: CASSPEQGIAEAFF. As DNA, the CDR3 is TGTGCCAGCAGTCCAGAACAGGGGATCGCTGAAGCTTTCTTT.

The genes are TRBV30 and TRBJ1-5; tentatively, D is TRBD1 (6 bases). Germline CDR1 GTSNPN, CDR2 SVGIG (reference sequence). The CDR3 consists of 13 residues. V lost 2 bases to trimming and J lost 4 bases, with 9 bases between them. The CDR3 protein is CAWSPDRNQPQHF. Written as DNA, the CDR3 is TGTGCCTGGAGTCCCGACAGGAATCAGCCCCAGCATTTT. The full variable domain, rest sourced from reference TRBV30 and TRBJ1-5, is SQTIHQWPATLVQPVGSPLSLECTVEGTSNPNLYWYRQAAGRGLQLLFYSVGIGQISSEVPQNLSASRPQDRQFILSSKKLLLSDSGFYLCAWSPDRNQPQHFGDGTRLSIL.

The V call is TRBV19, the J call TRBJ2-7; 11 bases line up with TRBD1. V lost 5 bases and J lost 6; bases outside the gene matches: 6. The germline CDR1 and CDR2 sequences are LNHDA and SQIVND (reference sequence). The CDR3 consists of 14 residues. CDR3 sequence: CASSLGTGGVEQYF. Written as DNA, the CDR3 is TGTGCCAGTAGTTTAGGGACAGGGGGTGTCGAGCAGTACTTC.

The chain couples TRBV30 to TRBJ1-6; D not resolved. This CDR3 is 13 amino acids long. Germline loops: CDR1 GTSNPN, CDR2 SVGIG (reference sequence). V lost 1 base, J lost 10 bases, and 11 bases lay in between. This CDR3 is CAWSAELQSPLHF. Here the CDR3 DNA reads TGTGCCTGGAGTGCCGAATTGCAGTCACCCCTCCACTTT.

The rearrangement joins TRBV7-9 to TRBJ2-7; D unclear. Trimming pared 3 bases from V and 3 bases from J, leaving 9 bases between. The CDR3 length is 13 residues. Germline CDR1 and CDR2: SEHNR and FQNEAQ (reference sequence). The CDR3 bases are TGTGCCAGCAGCTTTGACGGAGTCTACGAGCAGTACTTC. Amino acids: CASSFDGVYEQYF.

In DNA, the CDR3 is TGCGCCAGCAGCATTCGACAGGGGGACAATGGCTACACCTTC. Translation: CASSIRQGDNGYTF. V usage is TRBV4-1 and J usage is TRBJ1-2, with 9 bases identical to TRBD1. V lost 5 bases to trimming and J lost 6 bases; unmatched junction nucleotides: 7. CDR1 is MGHRA and CDR2 is YSYEKL in the germline V gene. This CDR3 contains 14 residues.

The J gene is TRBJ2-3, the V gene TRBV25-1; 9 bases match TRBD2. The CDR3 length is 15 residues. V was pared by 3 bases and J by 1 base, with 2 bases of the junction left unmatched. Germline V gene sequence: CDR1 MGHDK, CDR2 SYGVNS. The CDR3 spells CASSDPSGGTDTQYF. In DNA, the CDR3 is TGTGCCAGCAGTGACCCTAGCGGGGGCACAGATACGCAGTATTTT.

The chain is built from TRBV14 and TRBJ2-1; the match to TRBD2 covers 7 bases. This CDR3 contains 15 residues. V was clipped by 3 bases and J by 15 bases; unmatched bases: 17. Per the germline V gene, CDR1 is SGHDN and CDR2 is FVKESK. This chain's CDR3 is CASSHTGGGDPAPFF. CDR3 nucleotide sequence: TGTGCCAGCAGCCATACGGGTGGGGGGGACCCAGCCCCGTTCTTC. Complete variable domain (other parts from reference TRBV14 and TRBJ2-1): EAGVTQFPSHSVIEKGQTVTLRCDPISGHDNLYWYRRVMGKEIKFLLHFVKESKQDESGMPNNRFLAERTGGTYSTLKVQPAELEDSGVYFCASSHTGGGDPAPFFGPGTRLTVL.

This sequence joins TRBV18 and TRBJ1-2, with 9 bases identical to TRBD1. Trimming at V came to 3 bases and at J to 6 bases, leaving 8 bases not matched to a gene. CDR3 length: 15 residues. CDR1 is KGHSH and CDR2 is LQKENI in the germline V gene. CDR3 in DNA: TGTGCCAGCTCACCTTCCGGGACAGGGTCTAATGGCTACACCTTC. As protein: CASSPSGTGSNGYTF.

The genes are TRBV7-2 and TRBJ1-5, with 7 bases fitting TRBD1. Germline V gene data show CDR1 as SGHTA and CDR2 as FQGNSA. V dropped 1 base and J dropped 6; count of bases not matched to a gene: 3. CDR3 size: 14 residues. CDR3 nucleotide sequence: TGTGCCAGCAGCTTAGGACAGGGCGTTCAGCCCCAGCATTTT. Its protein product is CASSLGQGVQPQHF.

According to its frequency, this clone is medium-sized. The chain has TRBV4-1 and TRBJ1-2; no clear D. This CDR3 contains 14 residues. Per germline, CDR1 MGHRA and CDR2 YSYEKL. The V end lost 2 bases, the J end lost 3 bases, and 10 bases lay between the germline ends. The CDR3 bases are TGCGCCAGCAGCCAATGGGAGGGCTACTATGGCTACACCTTC. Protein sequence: CASSQWEGYYGYTF.

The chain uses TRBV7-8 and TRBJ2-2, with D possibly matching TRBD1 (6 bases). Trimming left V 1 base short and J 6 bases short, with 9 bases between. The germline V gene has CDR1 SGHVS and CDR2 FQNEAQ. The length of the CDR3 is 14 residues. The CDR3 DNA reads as TGTGCCAGCAGCTTAGTCACAGGGTCCGGGGAGCTGTTTTTT. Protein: CASSLVTGSGELFF.